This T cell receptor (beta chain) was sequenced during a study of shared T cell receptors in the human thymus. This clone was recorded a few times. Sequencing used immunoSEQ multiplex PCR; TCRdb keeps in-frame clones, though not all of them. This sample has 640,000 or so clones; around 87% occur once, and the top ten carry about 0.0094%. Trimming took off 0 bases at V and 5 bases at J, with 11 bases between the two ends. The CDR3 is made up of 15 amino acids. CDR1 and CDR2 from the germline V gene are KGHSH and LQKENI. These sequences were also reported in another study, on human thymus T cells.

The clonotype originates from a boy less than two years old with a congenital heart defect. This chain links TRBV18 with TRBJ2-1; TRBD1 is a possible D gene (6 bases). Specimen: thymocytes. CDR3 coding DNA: TGTGCCAGCTCACCACCGCACAGGGATGACAATGAGCAGTTCTTC. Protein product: CASSPPHRDDNEQFF. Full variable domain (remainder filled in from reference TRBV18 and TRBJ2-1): NAGVMQNPRHLVRRRGQEARLRCSPMKGHSHVYWYRQLPEEGLKFMVYLQKENIIDESGMPKERFSAEFPKEGPSILRIQQVVRGDSAAYFCASSPPHRDDNEQFFGPGTRLTVL.